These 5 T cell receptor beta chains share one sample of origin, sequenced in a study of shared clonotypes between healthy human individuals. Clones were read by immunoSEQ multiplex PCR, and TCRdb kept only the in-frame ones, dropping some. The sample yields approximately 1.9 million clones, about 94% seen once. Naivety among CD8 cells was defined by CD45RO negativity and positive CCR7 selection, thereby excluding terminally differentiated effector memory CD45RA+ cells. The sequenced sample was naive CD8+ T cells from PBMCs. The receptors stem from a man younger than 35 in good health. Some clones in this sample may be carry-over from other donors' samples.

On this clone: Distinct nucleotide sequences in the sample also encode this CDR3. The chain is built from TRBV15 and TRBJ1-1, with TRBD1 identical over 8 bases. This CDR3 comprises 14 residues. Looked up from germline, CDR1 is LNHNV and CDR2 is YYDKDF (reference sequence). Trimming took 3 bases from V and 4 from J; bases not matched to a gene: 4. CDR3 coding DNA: TGTGCCACCAGCAGGGGAACAGGGGGCACTGAAGCTTTCTTT. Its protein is CATSRGTGGTEAFF.

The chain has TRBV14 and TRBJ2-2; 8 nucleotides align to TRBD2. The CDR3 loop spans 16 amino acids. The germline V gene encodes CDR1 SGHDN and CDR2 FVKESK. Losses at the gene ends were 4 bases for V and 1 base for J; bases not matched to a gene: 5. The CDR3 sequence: CASSPLAGGNTGELFF. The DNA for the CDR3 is TGTGCCAGCAGCCCTCTTGCGGGGGGGAACACCGGGGAGCTGTTTTTT.

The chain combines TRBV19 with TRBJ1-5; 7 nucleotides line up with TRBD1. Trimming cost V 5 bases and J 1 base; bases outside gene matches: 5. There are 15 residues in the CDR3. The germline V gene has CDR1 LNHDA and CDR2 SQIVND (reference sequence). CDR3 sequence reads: CASSATGYSNQPQHF. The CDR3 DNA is TGTGCCAGTAGTGCGACAGGGTACAGCAATCAGCCCCAGCATTTT.

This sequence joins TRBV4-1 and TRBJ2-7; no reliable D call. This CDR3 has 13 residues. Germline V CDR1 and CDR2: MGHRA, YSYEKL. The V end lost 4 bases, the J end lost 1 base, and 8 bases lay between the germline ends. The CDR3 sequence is CASSPPISYEQYF. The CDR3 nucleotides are TGCGCCAGCAGCCCTCCCATTTCCTACGAGCAGTACTTC.

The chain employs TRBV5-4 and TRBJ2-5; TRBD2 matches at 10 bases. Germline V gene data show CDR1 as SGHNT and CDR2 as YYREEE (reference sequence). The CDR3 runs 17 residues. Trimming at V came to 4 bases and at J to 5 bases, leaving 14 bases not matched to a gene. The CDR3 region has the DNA TGTGCCAGCAGCCGATGGGGTCTAGCGGGAGTTGGGGAGACCCAGTACTTC. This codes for CASSRWGLAGVGETQYF. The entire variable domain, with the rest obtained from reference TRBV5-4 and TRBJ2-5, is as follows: ETGVTQSPTHLIKTRGQQVTLRCSSQSGHNTVSWYQQALGQGPQFIFQYYREEENGRGNFPPRFSGLQFPNYSSELNVNALELDDSALYLCASSRWGLAGVGETQYFGPGTRLLVL.